Listed here are 13 T cell receptor beta chains from one sample, sequenced in a study of Graves' ophthalmopathy and Graves' hyperthyroidism. RNA transcripts provided the template for amplifying TCR beta CDR3 regions. In the first round, RT-PCR was carried out with HTBI primers, and a multiplex PCR formed the second round. TCRdb processed the multiplex PCR reads anew with MiXCR; each CDR3 protein has one entry. The sample has 350,000 to 400,000 distinct CDR3 sequences, roughly 14% seen once. Sequencing used peripheral blood. These receptors came from a woman younger than 30 with stable Graves' hyperthyroidism.

This clonotype was found many times. This chain connects TRBV27 to TRBJ2-5; no clear D. Germline V gene data show CDR1 as MNHEY and CDR2 as SMNVEV (reference sequence). CDR3 length equals 13 residues. The V gene lost 2 bases and the J gene lost 6 bases, with 10 bases spanning the gap. The CDR3 here is CASSLDLRKTQYF. The CDR3 DNA sequence: TGTGCCAGCAGTTTAGATCTGAGAAAGACCCAGTACTTC.

The chain employs TRBV12-3 or TRBV12-4 and TRBJ1-2; 7 bases are shared with TRBD1. The CDR3 is made up of 13 amino acids. With 8 bases clipped from V and 8 bases from J, the junction kept 11 bases outside the gene matches. CDR3 in amino acids: CASRDSTPWGYTF. The CDR3 DNA follows: TGTGCCAGCCGGGACAGCACTCCCTGGGGCTACACCTTC.

This clonotype was observed many times. This chain joins TRBV20-1 and TRBJ1-6; unclear D gene. The CDR3 has 16 residues. V lost 7 bases and J lost 4, with 20 bases in between. CDR1 DFQATT and CDR2 SNEGSKA come from the germline V gene (reference sequence). The CDR3 protein is CSGQSLGPEYNSPLHF. The CDR3 DNA sequence: TGCAGTGGCCAATCACTCGGGCCAGAGTATAATTCACCCCTCCACTTT.

This clonotype was seen ten or more times. The chain links TRBV27 to TRBJ2-5; no definite D call. The CDR3 has 13 residues. The ends were cut back, 3 bases at V and 3 bases at J, with 8 bases in the middle. Germline values: CDR1 MNHEY, CDR2 SMNVEV (reference sequence). As DNA, the CDR3 is TGTGCCAGCAGTTTTTACCGAGAAGAGACCCAGTACTTC. It is translated as CASSFYREETQYF.

There are a few counts of this clonotype. The rearrangement joins TRBV7-8 to TRBJ1-1; D call uncertain. The V end lost 1 base, the J end lost 3 bases, and 6 bases lay between the germline ends. This CDR3 is built from 13 residues. The germline CDR1 and CDR2 sequences are SGHVS and FQNEAQ. The chain's CDR3 is CASSLDEYTEAFF. CDR3 bases: TGTGCCAGCAGCTTAGACGAATACACTGAAGCTTTCTTT.

In regard to this clonotype: A clone one base away is much larger, so this may be a read error. This sequence joins TRBV28 and TRBJ2-7, with D maybe TRBD2 (6 bases). The CDR3 runs 13 residues. Trimming took off 5 bases at V and 1 base at J, with 9 bases between the two ends. Germline V CDR1 and CDR2: MDHEN, SYDVKM. CDR3 bases: TGTGCCAGCAGTCCTCGGGAGTCCTACGAGCAGTACTTC. This gives the protein CASSPRESYEQYF.

There are many counts of this clonotype. The rearrangement links TRBV9 to TRBJ2-5; 8 bases map to TRBD2. The V segment lost 0 bases and the J segment 3 bases; nucleotides outside the gene matches: 4. CDR3 size: 15 residues. CDR1 and CDR2 from the germline V gene are SGDLS and YYNGEE. The CDR3 sequence is CASSVVGAGEETQYF. For the CDR3, the DNA is TGTGCCAGCAGCGTAGTTGGAGCGGGGGAAGAGACCCAGTACTTC.

This clonotype has at least ten counts. The chain has TRBV12-3 or TRBV12-4 and TRBJ1-6; 9 nucleotides align to TRBD1. V gave up 7 bases and J gave up 10 bases; unmatched junction bases: 17. This CDR3 has 17 amino acids. Here the CDR3 DNA reads TGTGCCAGCACGATTAGCCCCGGGACAGGGAGGGACTCACCCCTCCACTTT. It translates to CASTISPGTGRDSPLHF.

This clonotype was detected ten times or more. The V and J genes are TRBV12-3 or TRBV12-4 and TRBJ2-7; the match to TRBD2 covers 7 bases. The ends lost 0 bases at V and 1 base at J; junction bases unmatched: 3. The CDR3 has 15 residues. The CDR3 reads CASSLALGGSYEQYF. The CDR3 coding sequence is TGTGCCAGCAGTTTAGCTTTGGGGGGGTCCTACGAGCAGTACTTC.

This clonotype was counted many times. The chain combines TRBV11-2 with TRBJ2-7; 9 nucleotides agree with TRBD1. The V segment lost 1 base and the J segment 7 bases; nucleotides outside the gene matches: 14. Germline V gives CDR1 SGHAT, CDR2 FQNNGV. This CDR3 has 17 residues. The chain's CDR3 is CASSLVGTGTGTGEQYF. As DNA, the CDR3 is TGTGCCAGCAGCTTAGTCGGTACTGGGACAGGGACCGGTGAGCAGTACTTC. Full variable domain (rest looked up from reference TRBV11-2 and TRBJ2-7): EAGVAQSPRYKIIEKRQSVAFWCNPISGHATLYWYQQILGQGPKLLIQFQNNGVVDDSQLPKDRFSAERLKGVDSTLKIQPAKLEDSAVYLCASSLVGTGTGTGEQYFGPGTRLTVT.

In its sample, this clonotype was seen a few times. J is TRBJ2-5 and V is TRBV19; D uncertain. The CDR3 has 14 amino acids. The V end lost 3 bases, the J end lost 4 bases, and 12 bases lay between the germline ends. The germline V gene has CDR1 LNHDA and CDR2 SQIVND (reference sequence). In nucleotides, the CDR3 is TGTGCCAGTAGTATGGTTGGCATTCGAGAGACCCAGTACTTC. Amino acids: CASSMVGIRETQYF.

The chain has TRBV6-1 and TRBJ2-5; D might be TRBD1 (5 bases). This CDR3 has 14 amino acids. With 7 bases removed from V and 5 bases from J, the gap between germline ends came to 17 bases. CDR1 and CDR2 from the germline V gene are MNHNS and SASEGT. In nucleotides, the CDR3 is TGTGCCAGCAAACAAAGTTGGGGCCGGGAGACCCAGTACTTC. Translated, it gives CASKQSWGRETQYF.

This clonotype was picked up many times. CDR3 nucleotides: TGTGCCAGCAGCTTAGTAGGGGCGACCCAGTACTTC. Protein: CASSLVGATQYF. This chain uses TRBV7-9 with TRBJ2-5; D may be TRBD1 (5 bases). The CDR3 length is 12 residues. CDR1 is SEHNR and CDR2 is FQNEAQ in the germline V gene (reference sequence). V gave up 1 base and J gave up 7 bases, with 7 bases separating them.